The rows below give T cell receptor beta chains drawn from one sample of a study of T cell responses to AZD1222 COVID-19 vaccine. Here immunoSEQ multiplex PCR was the method, and the copy in TCRdb shows in-frame clones only, minus some. Of some 97,000 clones in the sample, about 87% were seen once. The sequences come from peripheral blood, collected on day 0 of AZD1222 vaccination. These TCRs come from an adult in good health. Each CDR3 is given with its conserved first and last residue. D genes are given only for firm matches. Clone size is given for some rows only: seen once, a few or many times, or a class if the clone is expanded.

d_gene	abundance	j_gene	v_gene	CDR3nt	CDR3aa
-	-	TRBJ1-1	TRBV7-2	TGTGCCAGCAGCTCTCGACAAGTGGACACTGAAGCTTTCTTT	CASSSRQVDTEAFF
-	-	TRBJ2-7	TRBV9	TGTGCCAGCAGCCCCCGTTCAGGGTTCTCCTACGAGCAGTACTTC	CASSPRSGFSYEQYF
-	-	TRBJ2-5	TRBV5-1	TGCGCCAGCAGCTTGGGACCCTTCCAAGAGACCCAGTACTTC	CASSLGPFQETQYF
-	-	TRBJ1-5	TRBV19	TGTGCCAGTAGTATTGTACAGGGAAACCAGCCCCAGCATTTT	CASSIVQGNQPQHF
-	-	TRBJ2-5	TRBV5-1	TGCGCCAGCAGCTTGCGAGGCTACAGGGAGGAGACCCAGTACTTC	CASSLRGYREETQYF
-	-	TRBJ2-7	TRBV5-4	TGTGCCAGCAGCTTGACAGGCGTATACGAGCAGTACTTC	CASSLTGVYEQYF
TRBD1	once	TRBJ2-3	TRBV6-5	TGTGCCAGCAGTTACCACCGGGACAGGGGAGCAGATACGCAGTATTTT	CASSYHRDRGADTQYF
-	-	TRBJ1-6	TRBV7-2	TGTGCCAGCAGCTTAGCCCGTAATTCACCCCTCCACTTT	CASSLARNSPLHF
-	-	TRBJ2-7	TRBV19	TGTGCCAGTAGGTACGGGGCGTCCTCCTACGAGCAGTACTTC	CASRYGASSYEQYF
-	-	TRBJ1-5	TRBV5-5	TGTGCCAGCAGCTTGGCCAGTAATCAGCCCCAGCATTTT	CASSLASNQPQHF
-	-	TRBJ1-2	TRBV6-5	TGTGCCAGCACACGTAGGACAGAGCCCTATGGCTACACCTTC	CASTRRTEPYGYTF
TRBD1	once	TRBJ1-1	TRBV3-1/TRBV3-2	TGTGCCAGCGGCAGACAGGGGGCGCAGGAAGCTTTCTTT	CASGRQGAQEAFF
TRBD2	-	TRBJ2-3	TRBV19	TGTGCCAGTAGCCCCGGGGCGGGGGGCGTAGATACGCAGTATTTT	CASSPGAGGVDTQYF
TRBD1	-	TRBJ2-7	TRBV12-3/TRBV12-4	TGTGCCAGCAGGGACAGGGGATCTTACGAGCAGTACTTC	CASRDRGSYEQYF
TRBD1	-	TRBJ1-6	TRBV5-1	TGCGCCAGCAGCTTGGATCTGGGACAGGGGAATTCACCCCTCCACTTT	CASSLDLGQGNSPLHF
TRBD1	once	TRBJ2-1	TRBV30	TGTGCCTGGAGCGGACAGGGCCGGGAGCAGTTCTTC	CAWSGQGREQFF
TRBD1	-	TRBJ1-3	TRBV19	TGTGCCAGTACTGGGACAGGGGATTCTGGAAACACCATATATTTT	CASTGTGDSGNTIYF
-	-	TRBJ1-5	TRBV4-1	TGCGCCAGCAGCCCTGACCCCAGTAGTAATCAGCCCCAGCATTTT	CASSPDPSSNQPQHF
-	-	TRBJ1-1	TRBV11-3	TGTGCCAGCAGCTTAGAGACGTGGGGGGGCGCGAACACTGAAGCTTTCTTT	CASSLETWGGANTEAFF
-	-	TRBJ1-4	TRBV2	TGTGCCAGCAGTGAAGATGTGGGAGTTTGGGGGGAAAAACTGTTTTTT	CASSEDVGVWGEKLFF
-	once	TRBJ1-4	TRBV3-1/TRBV3-2	TGTGCCAGCAGCCAAGATTTGGTTTCGAGGTGGGGTAATGAAAAACTGTTTTTT	CASSQDLVSRWGNEKLFF
TRBD1	-	TRBJ2-3	TRBV4-3	TGCGCCAGCAGCCAAACCGGGACAGAGAGCACAGATACGCAGTATTTT	CASSQTGTESTDTQYF
-	-	TRBJ1-2	TRBV27	TGTGCCAGCAGTTTTGATCCAAACTCTCGGGGGCTGGCCTATGGCTACACCTTC	CASSFDPNSRGLAYGYTF
-	few	TRBJ1-5	TRBV18	TGTGCCAGCTCACCCCCCGGGGGCGAGCCCCAGCATTTT	CASSPPGGEPQHF
TRBD1	-	TRBJ1-2	TRBV7-2	TGTGCCAGCAGCCCAACCGGACAGGAGGCCTATGGCTACACCTTC	CASSPTGQEAYGYTF
TRBD1	-	TRBJ1-1	TRBV13	TGTGCCAGCAGCTGGGGACAGCGGGGTGGTTACACTGAAGCTTTCTTT	CASSWGQRGGYTEAFF
-	once	TRBJ1-2	TRBV25-1	TGTGCCAGCAGTGAGACAGGCCTCTATGGCTACACCTTC	CASSETGLYGYTF
TRBD1	-	TRBJ1-2	TRBV7-2	TGTGCCAGCAGCTTAGGGCAGGGGGCCAACTATGGCTACACCTTC	CASSLGQGANYGYTF
TRBD1	-	TRBJ1-5	TRBV6-2/TRBV6-3	TGTGCCAGCAGTTACAACAGGGGAAATCAGCCCCAGCATTTT	CASSYNRGNQPQHF